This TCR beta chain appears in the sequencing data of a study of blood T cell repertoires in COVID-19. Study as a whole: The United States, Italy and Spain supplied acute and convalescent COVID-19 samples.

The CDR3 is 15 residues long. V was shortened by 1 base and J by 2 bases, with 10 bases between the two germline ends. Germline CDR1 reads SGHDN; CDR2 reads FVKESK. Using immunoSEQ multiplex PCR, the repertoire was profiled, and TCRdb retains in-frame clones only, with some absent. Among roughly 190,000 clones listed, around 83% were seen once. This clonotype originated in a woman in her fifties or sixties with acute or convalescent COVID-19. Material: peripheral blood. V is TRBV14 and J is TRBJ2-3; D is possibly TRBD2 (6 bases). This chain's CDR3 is CASSQGLGPTDTQYF. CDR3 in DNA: TGTGCCAGCAGCCAAGGACTAGGACCCACAGATACGCAGTATTTT.